These 29 T cell receptor beta chains were all obtained from the same sample, sequenced in a study of tumor-infiltrating lymphocytes in primary liver carcinoma. Unsorted bulk tissue of roughly 18-32 mg yielded co-extracted RNA and DNA. Reverse transcription of 450 to 500 ng total RNA with a constant-region primer produced TCR beta cDNA. Three rounds of nested multiplex PCR with slightly modified ARM-PCR produced TCR beta libraries. Both of the initial two PCR rounds ran for approximately 10 cycles and employed TRBV1-TRBV30 forward primers alongside a C-beta reverse primer. In TCRdb, the multiplex PCR reads were re-called with MiXCR into one record per CDR3 protein. This table holds fewer than 80,000 distinct CDR3 sequences, roughly 72% found once. The sequencing input was tumor-adjacent normal liver tissue. The receptors stem from a man in his forties with primary liver carcinoma and hepatitis B virus infection.

This clonotype was detected a few times. The chain links TRBV7-8 to TRBJ2-4; tentatively, D is TRBD1 (6 bases). Trimming cost V 5 bases and J 1 base, with 18 bases left between them. Germline V gives CDR1 SGHVS, CDR2 FQNEAQ. CDR3 length: 17 amino acids. The CDR3 sequence is CASSPETGQRAKNIQYF. DNA for the CDR3: TGTGCCAGCAGCCCTGAAACAGGACAGCGGGCCAAAAACATTCAGTACTTC.

Worth noting for this clonotype: Without the conserved terminal phenylalanine or tryptophan, this CDR3 likely stems from a read error. No DNA is shown, since the ends of the CDR3 on it are uncertain; the CDR3 is the one TCRdb lists. The genes are TRBV12-3 or TRBV12-4 and TRBJ2-2. The CDR3 numbers 14 amino acids, ends counted. CDR3 sequence: CTSSLSGNTWELLL.

As to this clonotype: One junction end does not reproduce the germline sequence, and a read error may be involved. This sequence joins TRBV28 and TRBJ1-2, with D tentatively TRBD1 (6 bases). The CDR3 has 12 amino acids. Germline CDR1 and CDR2: MDHEN and SYDVKM. DNA of the CDR3: TGTGCCAGCATCTGCTACAGCGGGGGCTACATCTTC. Translation: CASICYSGGYIF.

With respect to this clonotype: An end of the junction does not agree with germline; a read error may underlie this. The V and J genes are TRBV16 and TRBJ1-5, with 8 nucleotides matching TRBD1. The CDR3 totals 15 residues. Germline CDR1 reads KGHSY; CDR2 reads FQNENV. Written as DNA, the CDR3 is TGTGCCAGCAGCCGATCTCAGGGGGCGAGACAGCCCCAACATTTT. Translating gives CASSRSQGARQPQHF.

On this clonotype: Sequence at one end of the junction differs from germline and may be a read error. V and J are TRBV6-6 and TRBJ1-5, with D uncertain. Germline-derived CDR1 and CDR2 are MNHNY and SVGAGI (reference sequence). This CDR3 contains 13 residues. CDR3 nucleotides: TGTGCCAGCTTTGGGGAGGGCAATCAGCCACAGCATTTT. Encoded protein: CASFGEGNQPQHF.

This clonotype is medium-sized in the sample. The V and J genes are TRBV6-5 and TRBJ2-7; possible D gene TRBD1, 6 bases. V lost 0 bases and J lost 0, with 18 bases in between. The CDR3 extends over 18 amino acids. Germline CDR1 and CDR2: MNHEY and SVGAGI. The CDR3 loop is CASSYSPGVRGSSYEQYF. The CDR3 DNA reads as TGTGCCAGCAGTTACTCTCCAGGGGTTAGAGGTAGCTCCTACGAGCAGTACTTC.

V and J are TRBV10-3 and TRBJ2-4; D gene ambiguous. The germline V gene encodes CDR1 ENHRY and CDR2 SYGVKD. The CDR3 spans 17 residues. V lost 0 bases and J lost 4, with 16 bases in between. In nucleotides, the CDR3 is TGTGCCATCAGTGAGTCCTCCATAGGGATTGGGAAAAACATTCAGTACTTC. Its protein product is CAISESSIGIGKNIQYF.

For this clonotype: A junction end diverges from the germline sequence, so it may reflect a read error. The chain recombines TRBV12-3 or TRBV12-4 with TRBJ1-3; D is possibly TRBD1 (5 bases). The CDR3 is made up of 15 amino acids. The CDR3 protein is CASSFGAPTGNTKYF. CDR3 nucleotide sequence: TGTGCCAGTAGTTTTGGGGCACCAACAGGAAACACCAAATATTTT.

To note about this clonotype: A junction end diverges from the germline sequence, so it may reflect a read error. The chain recombines TRBV4-3 with TRBJ1-3, with a tentative D call TRBD1 (6 bases). The CDR3 extends over 17 amino acids. Germline CDR1 reads LGHNA; CDR2 reads YSLEER. The CDR3 loop reads CASSHAIGQKSGNTIYF. DNA of the CDR3: TGCGCCAGCAGCCATGCGATAGGACAGAAATCTGGAAACACCATATATTTC.

A few counts support this clonotype. This chain joins TRBV4-1 and TRBJ1-1; 7 bases match TRBD1. This CDR3 region has 13 residues. From germline, CDR1 is MGHRA and CDR2 YSYEKL. With V trimmed by 3 bases and J by 6 bases, 4 bases remained unmatched. CDR3 residues: CASSQNRGSEAFF. DNA of the CDR3: TGCGCCAGCAGCCAGAACAGGGGATCTGAAGCTTTCTTT.

The chain is built from TRBV11-2 and TRBJ2-1, with D uncertain. V shed 7 bases and J shed 5 bases, with 15 bases lying between them. The CDR3 is made up of 14 amino acids. The V gene's germline CDR1 is SGHAT and CDR2 FQNNGV. The CDR3 protein is CASNSSGFDNEQFF. In nucleotides, the CDR3 is TGTGCCAGCAACTCGTCAGGCTTCGACAATGAGCAGTTCTTC.

Of note for this clonotype: The junction shows a germline mismatch at one end, possibly a read error. The gene calls are TRBV12-3 or TRBV12-4 and TRBJ1-1; 10 bases align to TRBD1. The CDR3 covers 15 residues. The CDR3 DNA reads as TGTCCCAGCAGTTTTACCGGGACAGGGGTGACTGAAGCTTTCTTT. Protein: CPSSFTGTGVTEAFF.

With respect to this clonotype: Without the conserved terminal phenylalanine or tryptophan, this CDR3 likely stems from a read error. The V call is TRBV6-5, the J call TRBJ2-7; TRBD1 agrees at 7 bases. This CDR3 comprises 16 residues. Germline V gives CDR1 MNHEY, CDR2 SVGAGI. The J segment lost 4 bases and the V segment lost 11 bases, leaving 20 bases of the junction unmatched. As DNA, the CDR3 is TGTGCCGACAGGCCCGGACAGGCAGCATCCTTTTACGAGCAGTACATC. This codes for CADRPGQAASFYEQYI.

This clonotype occurred once. One end of the junction does not line up with germline, which may come from a read error. The chain couples TRBV6-1 to TRBJ2-7; 7 nucleotides agree with TRBD1. The V gene's germline CDR1 is MNHNS and CDR2 SASEGT. There are 16 residues in the CDR3. Here the CDR3 reads CASSPAGTENPYEQYF. As DNA, the CDR3 is TGTGCCAGCAGCCCGGCCGGGACAGAGAATCCCTACGAGCAATACTTC.

This clonotype was observed a handful of times. The junction does not match germline at one end; this may be a read error. V usage is TRBV28 and J usage is TRBJ1-5; 9 bases agree with TRBD1. The CDR3 spans 14 residues. Germline V gene sequence: CDR1 MDHEN, CDR2 SYDVKM. The CDR3 here is CDSSLTGGTQPQHF. The CDR3 DNA reads as TGTGACAGCAGTTTGACAGGGGGAACGCAGCCCCAGCATTTT. The whole variable domain, filled in from reference TRBV28 and TRBJ1-5, reads DVKVTQSSRYLVKRTGEKVFLECVQDMDHENMFWYRQDPGLGLRLIYFSYDVKMKEKGDIPEGYSVSREKKERFSLILESASTNQTSMYLCDSSLTGGTQPQHFGDGTRLSIL.

The chain has TRBV14 and TRBJ1-1; unclear D gene. The CDR3 runs 14 residues. The V gene's germline CDR1 is SGHDN and CDR2 FVKESK. Trimming stripped 2 bases from V and 8 bases from J, with 15 bases between. CDR3 DNA: TGTGCCAGCAGCCAAATTGTGGGTCATCTCGAAGCTTTCTTT. Amino acid sequence: CASSQIVGHLEAFF.

This rearrangement joins TRBV11-2 to TRBJ1-2, with D hard to call. The V gene lost 1 base and the J gene lost 7 bases, with 13 bases spanning the gap. The CDR3 is made up of 14 amino acids. Germline V gives CDR1 SGHAT, CDR2 FQNNGV. The CDR3 DNA reads TGTGCCAGCAGCTTAGCCTGGGAGGTTCGTGGCTACACCTTC. It encodes CASSLAWEVRGYTF. The full variable domain, completed using reference TRBV11-2 and TRBJ1-2, is EAGVAQSPRYKIIEKRQSVAFWCNPISGHATLYWYQQILGQGPKLLIQFQNNGVVDDSQLPKDRFSAERLKGVDSTLKIQPAKLEDSAVYLCASSLAWEVRGYTFGSGTRLTVV.

This chain connects TRBV5-1 to TRBJ2-1, with 10 bases aligning to TRBD2. The CDR3 sequence is 17 residues long. J lost 13 bases, V lost 3 bases, and 19 bases had no gene match. Looked up from germline, CDR1 is SGHRS and CDR2 is YFSETQ. DNA for the CDR3: TGCGCCAGCAGCTGGGAACTAGCGGGATGGTACAAAGGGGAACAGTTCTTC. This sequence encodes CASSWELAGWYKGEQFF.

Points on this clonotype: An end of the junction does not agree with germline; a read error may underlie this. The J gene is TRBJ2-7, the V gene TRBV4-3; TRBD1 might be the D (6 bases). The CDR3 sequence is 14 residues long. Looked up from germline, CDR1 is LGHNA and CDR2 is YSLEER. The CDR3 nucleotides are TGCACCAGCAGCCCCAAGGACAGCATCTACGAGCAGTACTTC. It translates to CTSSPKDSIYEQYF.

Points on this clonotype: A read error may be the cause here, since a much bigger clone is one base away. This sequence joins TRBV12-3 or TRBV12-4 and TRBJ2-2; 9 positions agree with TRBD2. There are 15 residues in the CDR3. The CDR3: CSSTLTSGNTGELFF. CDR3 bases: TGTTCCAGCACCCTGACTAGCGGGAACACCGGGGAGCTGTTTTTT.

This clonotype came up a few times. The chain carries TRBV7-9 and TRBJ2-5, with D uncertain. The V and J ends lost 5 bases and 8 bases respectively, with 9 bases between them. In germline, CDR1 is SEHNR, CDR2 FQNEAQ (reference sequence). The CDR3 has 11 amino acids. Here the CDR3 reads CASSPDDTQYF. The CDR3 DNA sequence: TGTGCCAGCAGCCCCGATGACACCCAGTACTTC.

As to this clonotype: This CDR3 fails to terminate in the conserved phenylalanine or tryptophan, so it likely reflects a read error. The chain links TRBV6-5 to TRBJ2-3; TRBD2 agrees at 7 bases. Looked up from germline, CDR1 is MNHEY and CDR2 is SVGAGI. This CDR3 region has 15 residues. The CDR3 loop reads CASRTEAGRLDTQYS. Written as DNA, the CDR3 is TGTGCCAGCAGAACAGAAGCGGGGAGGTTGGATACACAGTATTCT.

This clonotype was recorded once. This CDR3 is missing its conserved last phenylalanine or tryptophan, likely due to a read error. The genes are TRBV5-1 and TRBJ1-5; D not resolved. Germline lookup yields CDR1 SGHRS and CDR2 YFSETQ. This CDR3 region has 14 residues. CDR3 DNA: TGCGCCAACAGCCCTGACCCGGGCGATCAGCCCCAGCATGTT. Its protein is CANSPDPGDQPQHV.

This clonotype occurred a few times. V and J are TRBV13 and TRBJ1-6, with 7 nucleotides matching TRBD1. The ends lost 4 bases at V and 8 bases at J; junction bases unmatched: 11. CDR3 length: 16 residues. CDR1 is PRHDT, CDR2 FYEKMQ, per germline (reference sequence). In DNA, the CDR3 is TGTGCCAGCAGCTCACCCGGGGACAGAGGCGATTCACCCCTCCACTTT. It is translated as CASSSPGDRGDSPLHF.

As concerns this clonotype: At one end, the junction sequence differs from germline, possibly due to a read error. This chain links TRBV18 with TRBJ2-5; possible D gene TRBD1, 5 bases. Germline V CDR1 and CDR2: KGHSH, LQKENI. The CDR3 length is 14 residues. CDR3 sequence: CAGSAQGDGETQYF. CDR3 in DNA: TGTGCCGGCTCAGCTCAGGGCGATGGAGAGACCCAGTACTTT.

As concerns this clonotype: This may come from a read error, since a much larger clone is one base off. The rearrangement joins TRBV28 to TRBJ1-5; D ambiguous. The CDR3 consists of 14 residues. From germline, CDR1 is MDHEN and CDR2 SYDVKM. V was cut by 2 bases and J by 4 bases, with 9 bases left in between. Written as DNA, the CDR3 is TGTGCCAGCAGTTTAGTGGCCGAAAATCAGCCCCAGCATTTT. This codes for CASSLVAENQPQHF.

This clonotype was counted once. At one end, the junction sequence differs from germline, possibly due to a read error. The rearrangement links TRBV6-5 to TRBJ2-7; TRBD1 agrees at 7 bases. There are 16 residues in the CDR3. CDR1 and CDR2 from the germline V gene are MNHEY and SVGAGI. CDR3 nucleotide sequence: TGCGCCAGCAGGCCCGGACAGGTAGCATCCTTATACGAGCAGTACTTC. Protein: CASRPGQVASLYEQYF.

In the case of this clonotype: An end of the junction differs from the germline gene, which may be a read error. V is TRBV28 and J is TRBJ2-5; the D gene could be TRBD1 or TRBD2 (6 bases each). The germline CDR1 and CDR2 sequences are MDHEN and SYDVKM. CDR3 length equals 17 residues. The CDR3 sequence: CASSQVRGRIRLETQYF. DNA of the CDR3: TGTGCCAGCAGCCAGGTCCGGGGGCGCATAAGGTTGGAGACCCAGTATTTC.

Concerning this clonotype itself: One junction end disagrees with the germline gene, perhaps due to a read error. V gene TRBV6-2 or TRBV6-3 combines with J gene TRBJ2-1, with a possible D match to TRBD2 (6 bases). Germline loops: CDR1 MNHEY, CDR2 SVGEGT. The CDR3 runs to 15 residues. CDR3 residues: CASGRSGPSNNEQFF. Here the CDR3 DNA reads TGTGCCAGCGGCCGGAGCGGGCCCTCCAACAATGAGCAGTTCTTC.